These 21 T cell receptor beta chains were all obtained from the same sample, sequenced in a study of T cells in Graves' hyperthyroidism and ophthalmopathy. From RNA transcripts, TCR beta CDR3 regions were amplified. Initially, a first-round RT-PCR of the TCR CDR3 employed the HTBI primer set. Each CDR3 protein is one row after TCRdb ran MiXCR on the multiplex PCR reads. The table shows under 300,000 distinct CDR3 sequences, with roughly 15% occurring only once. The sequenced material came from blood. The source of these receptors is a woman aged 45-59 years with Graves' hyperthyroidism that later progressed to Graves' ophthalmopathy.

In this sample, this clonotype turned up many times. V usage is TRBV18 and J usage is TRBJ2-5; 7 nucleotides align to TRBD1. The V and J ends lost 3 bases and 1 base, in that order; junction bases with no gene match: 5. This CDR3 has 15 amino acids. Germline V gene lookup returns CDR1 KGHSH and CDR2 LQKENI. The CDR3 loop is CASSPRQGLQETQYF. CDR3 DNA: TGTGCCAGCTCACCGCGACAGGGTCTCCAAGAGACCCAGTACTTC.

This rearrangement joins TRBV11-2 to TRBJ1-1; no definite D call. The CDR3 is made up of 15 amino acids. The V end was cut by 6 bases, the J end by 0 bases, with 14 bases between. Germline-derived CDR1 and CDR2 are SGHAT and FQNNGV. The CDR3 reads CASRIPGRMNTEAFF. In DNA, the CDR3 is TGTGCCAGCAGGATCCCGGGCAGAATGAACACTGAAGCTTTCTTT.

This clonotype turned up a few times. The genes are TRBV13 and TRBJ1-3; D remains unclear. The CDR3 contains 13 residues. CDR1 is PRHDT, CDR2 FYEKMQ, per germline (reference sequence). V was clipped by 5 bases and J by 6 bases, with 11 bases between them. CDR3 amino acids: CASSRRLINTIYF. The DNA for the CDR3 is TGTGCCAGCAGCCGACGACTTATAAACACCATATATTTT.

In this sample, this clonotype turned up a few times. This chain's CDR3 is CASSIADSYEQYF. The CDR3 DNA is TGTGCCAGCAGCATAGCGGACTCCTACGAGCAGTACTTC. This rearrangement joins TRBV6-1 to TRBJ2-7; a possible D gene is TRBD2 (6 bases). The CDR3 is 13 amino acids. Trimming took 6 bases from V and 0 from J, leaving 9 bases between them. Germline lookup yields CDR1 MNHNS and CDR2 SASEGT.

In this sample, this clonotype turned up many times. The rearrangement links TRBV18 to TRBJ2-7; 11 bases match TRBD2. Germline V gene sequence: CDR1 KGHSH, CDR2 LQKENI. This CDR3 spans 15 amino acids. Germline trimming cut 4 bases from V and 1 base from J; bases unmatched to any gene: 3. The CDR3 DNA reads TGTGCCAGCTCACTTGGGACTAGCGGATCCTACGAGCAGTACTTC. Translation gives CASSLGTSGSYEQYF.

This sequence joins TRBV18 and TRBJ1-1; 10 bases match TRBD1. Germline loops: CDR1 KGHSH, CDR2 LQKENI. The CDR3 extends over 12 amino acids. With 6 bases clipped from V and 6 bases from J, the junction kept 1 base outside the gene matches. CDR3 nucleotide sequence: TGTGCCAGCTCGGGACAGGGGTCTGAAGCTTTCTTT. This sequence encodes CASSGQGSEAFF.

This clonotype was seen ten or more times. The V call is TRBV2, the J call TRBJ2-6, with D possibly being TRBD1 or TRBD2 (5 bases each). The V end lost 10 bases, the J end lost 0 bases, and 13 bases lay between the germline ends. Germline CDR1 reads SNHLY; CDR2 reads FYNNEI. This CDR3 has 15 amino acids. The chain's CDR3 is CAIRDGPSGANVLTF. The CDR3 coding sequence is TGTGCCATCCGGGACGGACCCTCTGGGGCCAACGTCCTGACTTTC.

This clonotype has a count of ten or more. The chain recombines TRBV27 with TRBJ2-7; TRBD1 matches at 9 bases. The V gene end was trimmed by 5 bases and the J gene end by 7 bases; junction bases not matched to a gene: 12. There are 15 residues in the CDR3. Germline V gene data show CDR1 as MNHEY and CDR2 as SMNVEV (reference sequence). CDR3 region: CASSRNRDRAKEQYF. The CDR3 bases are TGTGCCAGCAGTCGGAACCGGGACAGGGCAAAAGAGCAGTACTTC.

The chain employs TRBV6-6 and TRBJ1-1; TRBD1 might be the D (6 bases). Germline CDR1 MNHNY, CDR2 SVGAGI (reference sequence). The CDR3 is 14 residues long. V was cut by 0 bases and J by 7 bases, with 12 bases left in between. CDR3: CASSYSGGELEAFF. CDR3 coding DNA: TGTGCCAGCAGTTACTCAGGGGGAGAACTTGAAGCTTTCTTT.

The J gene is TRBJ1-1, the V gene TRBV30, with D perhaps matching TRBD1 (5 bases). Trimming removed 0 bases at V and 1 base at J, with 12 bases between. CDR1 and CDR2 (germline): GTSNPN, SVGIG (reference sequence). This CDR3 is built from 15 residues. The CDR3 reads CAWSVKGVENTEAFF. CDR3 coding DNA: TGTGCCTGGAGTGTAAAAGGGGTTGAGAACACTGAAGCTTTCTTT.

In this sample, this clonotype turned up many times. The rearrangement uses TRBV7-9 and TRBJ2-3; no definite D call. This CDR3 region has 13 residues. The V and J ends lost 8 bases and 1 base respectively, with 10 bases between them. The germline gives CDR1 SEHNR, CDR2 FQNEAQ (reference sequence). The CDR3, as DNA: TGTGCCAGCTGTCCTGGCGGCACAGATACGCAGTATTTT. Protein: CASCPGGTDTQYF.

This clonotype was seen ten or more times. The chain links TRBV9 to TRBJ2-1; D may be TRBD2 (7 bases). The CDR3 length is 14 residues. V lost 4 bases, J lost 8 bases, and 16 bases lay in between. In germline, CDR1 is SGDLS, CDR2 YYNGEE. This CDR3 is CASSPRGGIDEQFF. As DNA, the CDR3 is TGTGCCAGCAGCCCCCGCGGGGGCATCGATGAGCAGTTCTTC.

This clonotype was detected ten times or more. This chain's CDR3 is CSASMAHGGDSTDTQYF. The CDR3 coding sequence is TGCAGTGCTAGTATGGCCCACGGGGGGGATAGCACAGATACGCAGTATTTT. The J gene is TRBJ2-3, the V gene TRBV20-1; 8 bases fit TRBD2. Germline V gene lookup returns CDR1 DFQATT and CDR2 SNEGSKA (reference sequence). With V trimmed by 3 bases and J by 0 bases, 11 bases remained unmatched. There are 17 residues in the CDR3.

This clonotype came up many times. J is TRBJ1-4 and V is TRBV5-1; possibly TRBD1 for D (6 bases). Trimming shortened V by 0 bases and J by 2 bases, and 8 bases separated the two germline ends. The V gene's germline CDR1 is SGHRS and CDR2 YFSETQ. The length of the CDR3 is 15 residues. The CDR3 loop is CASSLEGGTNEKLFF. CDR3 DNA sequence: TGCGCCAGCAGCTTGGAAGGGGGGACTAATGAAAAACTGTTTTTT. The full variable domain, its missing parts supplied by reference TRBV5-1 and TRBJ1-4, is KAGVTQTPRYLIKTRGQQVTLSCSPISGHRSVSWYQQTPGQGLQFLFEYFSETQRNKGNFPGRFSGRQFSNSRSEMNVSTLELGDSALYLCASSLEGGTNEKLFFGSGTQLSVL.

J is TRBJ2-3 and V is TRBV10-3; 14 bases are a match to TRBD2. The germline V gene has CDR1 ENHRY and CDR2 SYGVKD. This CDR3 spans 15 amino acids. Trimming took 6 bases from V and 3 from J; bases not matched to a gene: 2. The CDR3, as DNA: TGTGCCATCAGCGGACTAGCGGGAGGTACAGATACGCAGTATTTT. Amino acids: CAISGLAGGTDTQYF.

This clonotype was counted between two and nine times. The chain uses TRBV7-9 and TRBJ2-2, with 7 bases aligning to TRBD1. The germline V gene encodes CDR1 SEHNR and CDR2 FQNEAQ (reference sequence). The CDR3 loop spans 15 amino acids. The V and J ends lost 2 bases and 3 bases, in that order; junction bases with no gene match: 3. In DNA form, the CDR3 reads TGTGCCAGCAGCTTACCCGGGACAGACACCGGGGAGCTGTTTTTT. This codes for CASSLPGTDTGELFF.

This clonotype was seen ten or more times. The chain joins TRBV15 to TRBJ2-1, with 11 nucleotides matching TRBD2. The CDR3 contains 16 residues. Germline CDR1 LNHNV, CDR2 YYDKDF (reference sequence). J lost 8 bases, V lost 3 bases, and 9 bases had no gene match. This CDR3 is CATSRGLSGREDEQFF. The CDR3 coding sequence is TGTGCCACCAGCAGGGGCCTTAGCGGGAGGGAAGATGAGCAGTTCTTC.

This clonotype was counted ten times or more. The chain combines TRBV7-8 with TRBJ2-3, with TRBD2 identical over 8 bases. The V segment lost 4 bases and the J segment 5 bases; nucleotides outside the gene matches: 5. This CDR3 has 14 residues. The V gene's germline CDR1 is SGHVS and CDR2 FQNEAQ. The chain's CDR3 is CASSSTSVVDTQYF. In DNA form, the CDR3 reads TGTGCCAGCAGCTCGACTAGCGTGGTAGATACGCAGTATTTT.

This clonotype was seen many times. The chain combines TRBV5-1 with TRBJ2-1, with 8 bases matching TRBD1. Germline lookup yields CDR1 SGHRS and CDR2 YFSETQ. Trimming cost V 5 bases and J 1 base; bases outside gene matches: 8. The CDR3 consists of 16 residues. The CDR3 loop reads CASSQTGVSSYNEQFF. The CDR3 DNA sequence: TGCGCCAGCAGTCAGACAGGGGTCTCTTCCTACAATGAGCAGTTCTTC.

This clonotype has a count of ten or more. The chain's CDR3 is CASTSRRFSGNTIYF. The CDR3 region has the DNA TGTGCCAGCACCTCACGAAGGTTCTCTGGAAACACCATATATTTT. The chain combines TRBV28 with TRBJ1-3, with D unclear. Per germline, CDR1 MDHEN and CDR2 SYDVKM. There are 15 residues in the CDR3. V was clipped by 7 bases and J by 0 bases, with 13 bases between them. Full variable domain (outside the CDR3, taken from reference TRBV28 and TRBJ1-3): DVKVTQSSRYLVKRTGEKVFLECVQDMDHENMFWYRQDPGLGLRLIYFSYDVKMKEKGDIPEGYSVSREKKERFSLILESASTNQTSMYLCASTSRRFSGNTIYFGEGSWLTVV.

The CDR3: CASSVDYTGELFF. CDR3 coding DNA: TGCGCCAGCAGTGTTGACTACACCGGGGAGCTGTTTTTT. This sequence joins TRBV10-1 and TRBJ2-2, with no clear D. The CDR3 covers 13 residues. Germline loops: CDR1 WNHNN, CDR2 SYGVQD (reference sequence). Trimming shortened V by 4 bases and J by 3 bases, and 6 bases separated the two germline ends.